This is a list of T cell receptor beta chains from one sample in a study of Graves' ophthalmopathy and Graves' hyperthyroidism. TCRdb re-analysed the multiplex PCR reads in MiXCR, keeping a single row per CDR3 protein. Of hundreds of thousands of distinct CDR3 sequences in the sample, 40% were seen once. Sequenced material: peripheral blood. The receptors come from an adult man with Graves' ophthalmopathy. Each CDR3 is given with its conserved first and last residue. Each record gives: D gene, V gene, J gene, clone size, CDR3 DNA, CDR3 protein. D genes are given only for firm matches. The size entry is marked missing in some rows and otherwise reads once, few, many or a size class.

>TRBD1|TRBV24-1|TRBJ1-5|NA
TGTGCCACCAGTTTGGGACAGGGGCATCAGCCCCAGCATTTT
CATSLGQGHQPQHF
>NA|TRBV7-2|TRBJ1-3|few
TGTGCCAGCAGCTTAGGGGGGCTGAGCTCTGGAAACACCATATATTTT
CASSLGGLSSGNTIYF
>NA|TRBV9|TRBJ2-2|NA
TGTGCCAGCAGCGCCGATCGGCGCCGGGAGCTGTTTTTT
CASSADRRRELFF
>NA|TRBV11-1|TRBJ2-7|NA
TGTGCCAGCCGCTACCACCACCAGGGGGGGAGGTACGAGCAGTACTTC
CASRYHHQGGRYEQYF
>NA|TRBV5-1|TRBJ1-6|NA
TGCGCCAGCAGCCCAGTCAGAAACTCGAATTCACCCCTCCACTTT
CASSPVRNSNSPLHF
>TRBD1|TRBV20-1|TRBJ2-7|NA
TGCAGTGCTAGAGGTACAGGGGTTGAGCAGTACTTC
CSARGTGVEQYF
>TRBD1|TRBV10-3|TRBJ2-7|many
TGTGCCATCAATCCGGGACAGGGATCCTACGAGCAGTACTTC
CAINPGQGSYEQYF
>NA|TRBV19|TRBJ1-1|many
TGTGCCAGTAGTATCGGACAGTCCCCTCGGAAAGCTTTCTTT
CASSIGQSPRKAFF
>NA|TRBV10-3|TRBJ1-2|NA
TGTGCCAGCAGTTCGATGGTCGACGGGGCGGGTGGCTACACCTTC
CASSSMVDGAGGYTF
>NA|TRBV29-1|TRBJ2-3|NA
TGCAGCGTTGCCGCGAGACTGGGGCGCACAGATACGCAGTATTTT
CSVAARLGRTDTQYF
>TRBD1|TRBV20-1|TRBJ2-7|few
TGCAGTGCCGGGACAGGGTTAGGACTCGGCTACGAGCAGTACTTC
CSAGTGLGLGYEQYF
>NA|TRBV20-1|TRBJ1-2|NA
TGCAGTGCTAGTAAGGTAGCGGTGACGGGCTACACCTTC
CSASKVAVTGYTF
>NA|TRBV7-9|TRBJ2-2|many
TGTGCCAGCAGCTACTTAAACGAGCTGTTTTTT
CASSYLNELFF
>TRBD1|TRBV12-3/TRBV12-4|TRBJ1-2|few
TGTGCCAGCAGTTCAAGGACAGGGGGTGTAATCGGAGGCTACACCTTC
CASSSRTGGVIGGYTF
>NA|TRBV10-3|TRBJ1-6|few
TGTGCCGGAAAGACCATTTCCAATTCACCCCTCCACTTT
CAGKTISNSPLHF
>NA|TRBV25-1|TRBJ1-1|NA
TGTGCCAGCCCTCGAAGGGATGGGTCCACTGAAGCTTTCTTT
CASPRRDGSTEAFF
>NA|TRBV20-1|TRBJ1-1|few
TGCAGTGCTAGAGTACCTAGTGGCACTGAAGCTTTCTTT
CSARVPSGTEAFF
>NA|TRBV6-5|TRBJ1-1|few
TGTGCCAGCAGTTTTATGACTGAAGCTTTCTTT
CASSFMTEAFF
>NA|TRBV7-2|TRBJ2-5|many
TGTGCCAGCAGCTCAGGGTTAGGAAGGCAAGAGACCCAGTACTTC
CASSSGLGRQETQYF
>NA|TRBV7-9|TRBJ1-2|many
TGTGCCAGCAGCCTCGACAGCGCGGGATATGGCTACACCTTC
CASSLDSAGYGYTF
>NA|TRBV2|TRBJ1-6|many
TGTGCCAGCAGTTTACGTTTGGAATCACCCCTCCACTTT
CASSLRLESPLHF
>NA|TRBV2|TRBJ1-6|few
TGTGCCAGCAGTTACGCCGGGGGACGGGAATCACCCCTCCATTTT
CASSYAGGRESPLHF
>NA|TRBV5-5|TRBJ2-5|NA
TGTGCCAGCAGCTTGGTCAGGGCGGAGACCCAGTACTTC
CASSLVRAETQYF
>TRBD2|TRBV6-1|TRBJ2-5|NA
TGTGCCAGCAGCTGGGGGCTAGCGGGAGCCCAAGAGACCCAGTACTTC
CASSWGLAGAQETQYF
>TRBD1|TRBV9|TRBJ2-7|NA
TGTGCCAGCAGCGTAGACCAGGGGGCTCGAGAGCAGTACTTC
CASSVDQGAREQYF
>NA|TRBV7-9|TRBJ2-2|once
TGTGCCAGCAGCGTAGGTTTAACAGGGGAGCTGTTTTTT
CASSVGLTGELFF
>TRBD1|TRBV10-3|TRBJ1-2|few
TGTGCCAGCAAAGGGACAGGGAGAGTTCCCCCCTATGGCTACACCTTC
CASKGTGRVPPYGYTF